The rows below give T cell receptor beta chains drawn from one sample of a study of T cells in Graves' hyperthyroidism and ophthalmopathy. TCRdb reprocessed the multiplex PCR reads with MiXCR, giving one entry per CDR3 protein. This table holds fewer than 750,000 distinct CDR3 sequences, about 15% found once. The sample was blood. The source is a woman aged 40 to 50 with Graves' ophthalmopathy. The conserved cysteine and the conserved F or W are not part of the CDR3 here. Clone size is not always given. Where it is, it says once, few, many or a class for expanded clones.

cdr3_aa: ASSQASTENYGYT
j_call: TRBJ1-2
v_call: TRBV4-1
clone_size: many

cdr3_aa: ATSPPGLAAYEQY
j_call: TRBJ2-7
v_call: TRBV27
clone_size: many

cdr3_aa: ASSLAGGPQRETQY
j_call: TRBJ2-5
v_call: TRBV5-1
clone_size: few

cdr3_aa: ASSLRGTGEAF
j_call: TRBJ1-1
v_call: TRBV27
clone_size: many

cdr3_aa: ASSLITGTEAF
j_call: TRBJ1-1
v_call: TRBV7-2
clone_size: many

cdr3_aa: SVEGQGANEQY
j_call: TRBJ2-7
v_call: TRBV29-1
clone_size: -

cdr3_aa: ASSYLPLLADQETQY
j_call: TRBJ2-5
v_call: TRBV6-2/TRBV6-3
clone_size: many

cdr3_aa: SVLISGSFNEQY
j_call: TRBJ2-7
v_call: TRBV29-1
clone_size: many

cdr3_aa: ATSARANEQF
j_call: TRBJ2-1
v_call: TRBV24-1
clone_size: many

cdr3_aa: ASSTIASKNIQY
j_call: TRBJ2-4
v_call: TRBV6-5
clone_size: many

cdr3_aa: ASSLEGGLGEQY
j_call: TRBJ2-7
v_call: TRBV5-1
clone_size: -

cdr3_aa: ASSLDSPNTEAF
j_call: TRBJ1-1
v_call: TRBV7-8
clone_size: many

cdr3_aa: ASSATGTSNQPQH
j_call: TRBJ1-5
v_call: TRBV28
clone_size: -

cdr3_aa: ASSYSPRPGQINYGYT
j_call: TRBJ1-2
v_call: TRBV6-2/TRBV6-3
clone_size: many

cdr3_aa: SVDMAGDYEQY
j_call: TRBJ2-7
v_call: TRBV29-1
clone_size: few

cdr3_aa: ASSYPDRTEAF
j_call: TRBJ1-1
v_call: TRBV6-5
clone_size: many

cdr3_aa: ASSLVGRSETQY
j_call: TRBJ2-5
v_call: TRBV7-9
clone_size: many

cdr3_aa: ASSGGLADFSYEQY
j_call: TRBJ2-7
v_call: TRBV13
clone_size: -

cdr3_aa: ASSPTTSYGYT
j_call: TRBJ1-2
v_call: TRBV28
clone_size: many

cdr3_aa: ASSLRLAGLRETQY
j_call: TRBJ2-5
v_call: TRBV6-2/TRBV6-3
clone_size: -

cdr3_aa: ASSLAKVAGYT
j_call: TRBJ1-2
v_call: TRBV7-2
clone_size: -

cdr3_aa: ASGPSRAPRSTDTQY
j_call: TRBJ2-3
v_call: TRBV12-5
clone_size: many

cdr3_aa: ASSLGGSLTAGELF
j_call: TRBJ2-2
v_call: TRBV7-8
clone_size: many

cdr3_aa: ATSRVPNGETQY
j_call: TRBJ2-5
v_call: TRBV15
clone_size: many

cdr3_aa: ASSKYGTGAGYT
j_call: TRBJ1-2
v_call: TRBV6-1
clone_size: many

cdr3_aa: ASSLRGSIGRELF
j_call: TRBJ2-2
v_call: TRBV12-3/TRBV12-4
clone_size: many

cdr3_aa: ASSYSTLGPTDTQY
j_call: TRBJ2-3
v_call: TRBV6-5
clone_size: few

cdr3_aa: SARPVAGGQETQY
j_call: TRBJ2-5
v_call: TRBV20-1
clone_size: many

cdr3_aa: ATQDFFSNQPQH
j_call: TRBJ1-5
v_call: TRBV19
clone_size: few

cdr3_aa: ASSWGEYGSQY
j_call: TRBJ2-5
v_call: TRBV12-3/TRBV12-4
clone_size: many

cdr3_aa: ASSLSVTNYGYT
j_call: TRBJ1-2
v_call: TRBV12-3/TRBV12-4
clone_size: few

cdr3_aa: ASSGLQTDRDTEAF
j_call: TRBJ1-1
v_call: TRBV6-1
clone_size: -

cdr3_aa: ASSTSGDSYEQY
j_call: TRBJ2-7
v_call: TRBV19
clone_size: few

cdr3_aa: ASSDSPGGSGSDTQY
j_call: TRBJ2-3
v_call: TRBV6-4
clone_size: few

cdr3_aa: ASGAPRGAGVGYT
j_call: TRBJ1-2
v_call: TRBV12-5
clone_size: many

cdr3_aa: SVEGLAGYEQY
j_call: TRBJ2-7
v_call: TRBV29-1
clone_size: many

cdr3_aa: ASSSISTVTTSTSTDTQY
j_call: TRBJ2-3
v_call: TRBV6-2/TRBV6-3
clone_size: -

cdr3_aa: ATSRDRGPSGYT
j_call: TRBJ1-2
v_call: TRBV15
clone_size: many

cdr3_aa: ASSESTGTVNTEAF
j_call: TRBJ1-1
v_call: TRBV2
clone_size: many

cdr3_aa: SARGGGGETQY
j_call: TRBJ2-5
v_call: TRBV20-1
clone_size: many

cdr3_aa: ASSIDPGTATYEQY
j_call: TRBJ2-7
v_call: TRBV19
clone_size: few

cdr3_aa: AWVLSGEPTF
j_call: TRBJ1-1
v_call: TRBV30
clone_size: many

cdr3_aa: ASSLSSVSRETQY
j_call: TRBJ2-5
v_call: TRBV7-2
clone_size: many

cdr3_aa: ADGQSSGNTIY
j_call: TRBJ1-3
v_call: TRBV28
clone_size: many